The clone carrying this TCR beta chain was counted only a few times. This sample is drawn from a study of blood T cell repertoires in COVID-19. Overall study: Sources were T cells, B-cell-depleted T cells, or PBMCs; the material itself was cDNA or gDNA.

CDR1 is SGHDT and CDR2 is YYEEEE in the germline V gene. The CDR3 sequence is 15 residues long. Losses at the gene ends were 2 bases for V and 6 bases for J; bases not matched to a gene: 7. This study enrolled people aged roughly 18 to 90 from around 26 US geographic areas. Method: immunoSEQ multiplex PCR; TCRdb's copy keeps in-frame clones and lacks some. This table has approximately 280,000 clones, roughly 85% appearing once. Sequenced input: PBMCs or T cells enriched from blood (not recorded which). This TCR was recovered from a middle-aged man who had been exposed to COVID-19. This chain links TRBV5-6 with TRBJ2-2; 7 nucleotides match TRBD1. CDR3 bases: TGTGCCAGCAGCTTAGGGGGCGCAATGGCCGGGGAGCTGTTTTTT. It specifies CASSLGGAMAGELFF.